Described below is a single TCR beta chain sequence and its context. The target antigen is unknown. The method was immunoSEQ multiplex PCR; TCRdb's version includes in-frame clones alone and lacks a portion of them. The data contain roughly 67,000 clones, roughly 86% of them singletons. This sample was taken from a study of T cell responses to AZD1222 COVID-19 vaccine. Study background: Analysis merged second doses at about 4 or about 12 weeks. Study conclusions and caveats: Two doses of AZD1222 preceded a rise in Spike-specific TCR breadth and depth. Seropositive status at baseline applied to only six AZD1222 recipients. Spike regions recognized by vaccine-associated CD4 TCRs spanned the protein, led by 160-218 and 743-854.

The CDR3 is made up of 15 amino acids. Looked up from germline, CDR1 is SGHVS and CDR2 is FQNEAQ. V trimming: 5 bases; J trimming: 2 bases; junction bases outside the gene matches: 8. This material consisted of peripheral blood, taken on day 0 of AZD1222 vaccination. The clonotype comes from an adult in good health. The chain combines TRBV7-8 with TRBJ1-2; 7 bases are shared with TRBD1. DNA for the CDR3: TGTGCCAGCAGCACCCTGACAGGGACCAACTATGGCTACACCTTC. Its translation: CASSTLTGTNYGYTF.